This TCR beta chain comes out of a study of blood T cell repertoires in COVID-19. Across the whole study: Collection of acute and convalescent COVID-19 samples took place in the United States, Italy and Spain. The cDNA or gDNA used as material had been derived from T cells, B-cell-depleted T cells, or PBMCs.

This CDR3 is 18 amino acids long. CDR1 and CDR2 from the germline V gene are MGHRA and YSYEKL. The germline V and J ends were trimmed by 2 bases and 2 bases, with 18 bases remaining between them. The authors' processing: The authors estimated nucleated cell counts from reference gene primer amplification. Generated by immunoSEQ multiplex PCR, the TCRdb table keeps only in-frame clones and is missing some. That table furnishes V, J and clone size, whereas the DNA furnished D and trimming. The sample gives some 180,000 clones, roughly nine tenths of which show up once; approximately 6.7% is in the top ten.

The sequenced material came from peripheral blood. The chain links TRBV4-1 to TRBJ2-2, with D maybe TRBD2 (6 bases). The sequence came from a man aged 40-49 years with acute or convalescent COVID-19. The CDR3 bases are TGCGCCAGCAGCCAATTGGGGACTCCCCTCAAAAACACCGGGGAGCTGTTTTTT. Amino acids: CASSQLGTPLKNTGELFF.